Listed here are 20 T cell receptor beta chains from one sample, sequenced in a study of stem cell transplantation in POMP-related autoinflammatory disease. TCRdb's copy holds only in-frame clones and misses some; the assay was immunoSEQ multiplex PCR. The table lists some 33,000 clones, around 88% of them singletons. The specimen was CD4+ T cells from PBMCs, collected before stem cell transplantation. These receptors came from a human donor with POMP-related autoinflammation and immune dysregulation (PRAID).

The chain recombines TRBV6-5 with TRBJ1-6; D gene uncertain. Germline-derived CDR1 and CDR2 are MNHEY and SVGAGI. The CDR3 is 15 amino acids. Trimming cost V 0 bases and J 9 bases, with 12 bases left between them. The CDR3 reads CASSYSWSAGSPLHF. The DNA of the CDR3 is TGTGCCAGCAGTTACTCATGGAGCGCAGGTTCACCCCTCCACTTT.

J is TRBJ1-2 and V is TRBV7-9; the D gene is possibly TRBD1 (6 bases). The CDR3 is 13 amino acids. Trimming removed 3 bases from V and 6 bases from J, with 11 bases in between. Germline V gene lookup returns CDR1 SEHNR and CDR2 FQNEAQ (reference sequence). The CDR3 DNA reads TGTGCCAGCAGCTTTATGGGGGGCGATGGCTACACCTTC. Protein product: CASSFMGGDGYTF. The full variable domain, rest sourced from reference TRBV7-9 and TRBJ1-2, is DTGVSQNPRHKITKRGQNVTFRCDPISEHNRLYWYRQTLGQGPEFLTYFQNEAQLEKSRLLSDRFSAERPKGSFSTLEIQRTEQGDSAMYLCASSFMGGDGYTFGSGTRLTVV.

The genes are TRBV19 and TRBJ2-7; 7 bases are shared with TRBD1. The germline gives CDR1 LNHDA, CDR2 SQIVND (reference sequence). This CDR3 contains 17 residues. The ends lost 9 bases at V and 4 bases at J; junction bases unmatched: 21. CDR3 region: CARRGSRDSRSPYEQYF. In nucleotides, the CDR3 is TGTGCCAGGAGAGGAAGCCGGGACAGCCGTTCCCCTTACGAGCAGTACTTC. Combining the CDR3 with reference TRBV19 and TRBJ2-7 gives the whole variable domain DGGITQSPKYLFRKEGQNVTLSCEQNLNHDAMYWYRQDPGQGLRLIYYSQIVNDFQKGDIAEGYSVSREKKESFPLTVTSAQKNPTAFYLCARRGSRDSRSPYEQYFGPGTRLTVT.

This chain joins TRBV11-2 and TRBJ1-2; the D is unclear. V lost 1 base and J 8 bases, leaving 5 bases between the germline ends. CDR3 length equals 11 residues. From germline, CDR1 is SGHAT and CDR2 FQNNGV. The CDR3 loop is CASSLGGGYTF. The CDR3, as DNA: TGTGCCAGCAGCTTAGGAGGGGGCTACACCTTC.

The V and J genes are TRBV4-2 and TRBJ1-3, with D perhaps matching TRBD1 (5 bases). The CDR3 is made up of 15 amino acids. Germline-derived CDR1 and CDR2 are LGHNA and YNFKEQ. V was clipped by 0 bases and J by 2 bases, with 8 bases between them. The CDR3 loop reads CASSQDPRAGNTIYF. For the CDR3, the DNA is TGTGCCAGCAGCCAAGATCCCAGGGCTGGAAACACCATATATTTT.

The V and J genes are TRBV7-9 and TRBJ2-1; tentative D call: TRBD2 (7 bases). The CDR3 totals 14 residues. Germline CDR1 is SEHNR and CDR2 is FQNEAQ (reference sequence). Trimming took 3 bases from V and 5 from J, leaving 11 bases between them. CDR3 in amino acids: CASSFGGAHNEQFF. CDR3 sequence (DNA): TGTGCCAGCAGCTTTGGGGGGGCCCACAATGAGCAGTTCTTC.

V is TRBV28 and J is TRBJ1-5; D is unresolved. This CDR3 contains 12 residues. V dropped 2 bases and J dropped 5 bases, with 4 bases sitting between them. Germline-derived CDR1 and CDR2 are MDHEN and SYDVKM. This chain's CDR3 is CASSLTHQPQHF. CDR3 nucleotides: TGTGCCAGCAGTTTAACCCATCAGCCCCAGCATTTT.

In DNA, the CDR3 is TGTGCCAGCTCACGAACGGGGGAGGGGACTGAAGCTTTCTTT. Amino acids: CASSRTGEGTEAFF. This sequence joins TRBV18 and TRBJ1-1; a weak D match, TRBD1 (5 bases). The V gene lost 4 bases and the J gene lost 5 bases, with 14 bases spanning the gap. This CDR3 has 14 residues. Germline V gives CDR1 KGHSH, CDR2 LQKENI.

This chain joins TRBV7-9 and TRBJ1-4; D call uncertain. This CDR3 has 14 amino acids. Germline CDR1 is SEHNR and CDR2 is FQNEAQ (reference sequence). V was clipped by 5 bases and J by 2 bases, with 9 bases between them. The CDR3 DNA follows: TGTGCCAGCAGCGTTCGGGGTACTAATGAAAAACTGTTTTTT. It is translated as CASSVRGTNEKLFF.

The chain is built from TRBV5-1 and TRBJ1-2; 8 bases fit TRBD1. The length of the CDR3 is 15 residues. Germline CDR1 and CDR2: SGHRS and YFSETQ. The ends lost 4 bases at V and 4 bases at J; junction bases unmatched: 9. The CDR3 region is CASSPRGGTGYGYTF. CDR3 DNA: TGCGCCAGCAGCCCACGGGGCGGGACAGGCTATGGCTACACCTTC.

This chain joins TRBV11-2 and TRBJ2-5, with 10 bases aligning to TRBD2. The germline V gene has CDR1 SGHAT and CDR2 FQNNGV. The CDR3 is made up of 15 amino acids. Unmatched junction bases numbered 8, after V lost 5 bases and J lost 5 bases. In DNA, the CDR3 is TGTGCCAGCAGCCTCAGCGGGGGGGGCTGGGAGACCCAGTACTTC. Protein: CASSLSGGGWETQYF.

This chain connects TRBV5-1 to TRBJ2-2, with D possibly being TRBD2 (6 bases). Germline assignment: CDR1 SGHRS and CDR2 YFSETQ. Trimming removed 5 bases from V and 4 bases from J, with 15 bases in between. The CDR3 runs to 15 residues. The CDR3 protein is CASRSLAGSTGELFF. In DNA, the CDR3 is TGCGCCAGCAGGTCCCTCGCGGGAAGCACCGGGGAGCTGTTTTTT.

The rearrangement joins TRBV14 to TRBJ2-3; no clear D. Germline V gene sequence: CDR1 SGHDN, CDR2 FVKESK. V was clipped by 5 bases and J by 4 bases, with 4 bases between them. This CDR3 contains 11 residues. The CDR3 sequence is CASSLADTQYF. CDR3 DNA sequence: TGTGCCAGCAGCTTGGCAGATACGCAGTATTTT.

This chain connects TRBV5-6 to TRBJ1-6; D unclear. Germline V gives CDR1 SGHDT, CDR2 YYEEEE. The germline V and J ends were trimmed by 0 bases and 0 bases, with 7 bases remaining between them. The CDR3 sequence is 16 residues long. The CDR3 protein is CASSLGWSSYNSPLHF. The CDR3 DNA reads TGTGCCAGCAGCTTGGGGTGGAGCTCCTATAATTCACCCCTCCACTTT.

The J gene is TRBJ1-1, the V gene TRBV18; possibly TRBD1 for D (5 bases). The CDR3 length is 13 residues. The germline gives CDR1 KGHSH, CDR2 LQKENI. The germline V and J ends were trimmed by 8 bases and 1 base, with 11 bases remaining between them. Here the CDR3 reads CASHTGTNTEAFF. CDR3 sequence (DNA): TGTGCCAGCCATACCGGGACGAACACTGAAGCTTTCTTT.

V usage is TRBV28 and J usage is TRBJ1-1, with D hard to call. CDR1 is MDHEN, CDR2 SYDVKM, per germline. This CDR3 region has 14 residues. V was clipped by 5 bases and J by 0 bases, with 10 bases between them. CDR3 in amino acids: CASSTPTVNTEAFF. The CDR3 bases are TGTGCCAGCAGTACACCGACCGTGAACACTGAAGCTTTCTTT.

V and J are TRBV28 and TRBJ2-7; TRBD1 aligns across 9 bases. The CDR3 contains 15 residues. V gave up 8 bases and J gave up 3 bases; unmatched junction bases: 11. Germline V gene sequence: CDR1 MDHEN, CDR2 SYDVKM. The DNA of the CDR3 is TGTGCCAGCTTTAGCCCCGGGACAGGGAGCTACGAGCAGTACTTC. Translating gives CASFSPGTGSYEQYF.

This chain uses TRBV5-3 with TRBJ1-1; D unclear. TRBV5-3 is noted as an ORF with a role that remains uncertain. The CDR3 length is 15 residues. The V end lost 4 bases, the J end lost 1 base, and 14 bases lay between the germline ends. The CDR3 coding sequence is TGTGCCAGAAGCCCTTTGGGCGGCCCGAACACTGAAGCTTTCTTT. This gives the protein CARSPLGGPNTEAFF.

The chain has TRBV19 and TRBJ1-5; D is unclear. Germline V gene data show CDR1 as LNHDA and CDR2 as SQIVND (reference sequence). This CDR3 contains 13 residues. Trimming pared 5 bases from V and 0 bases from J, leaving 5 bases between. CDR3 nucleotide sequence: TGTGCCAGTAGTCCTTATAGCAATCAGCCCCAGCATTTT. Its protein product is CASSPYSNQPQHF.

This rearrangement joins TRBV18 to TRBJ1-2, with 9 bases fitting TRBD1. Germline-derived CDR1 and CDR2 are KGHSH and LQKENI. Trimming removed 1 base from V and 2 bases from J; junction bases left unmatched: 5. CDR3 length: 16 amino acids. CDR3 DNA sequence: TGTGCCAGCTCACCACGGACAGGGGAAGAGAACTATGGCTACACCTTC. Its protein product is CASSPRTGEENYGYTF.